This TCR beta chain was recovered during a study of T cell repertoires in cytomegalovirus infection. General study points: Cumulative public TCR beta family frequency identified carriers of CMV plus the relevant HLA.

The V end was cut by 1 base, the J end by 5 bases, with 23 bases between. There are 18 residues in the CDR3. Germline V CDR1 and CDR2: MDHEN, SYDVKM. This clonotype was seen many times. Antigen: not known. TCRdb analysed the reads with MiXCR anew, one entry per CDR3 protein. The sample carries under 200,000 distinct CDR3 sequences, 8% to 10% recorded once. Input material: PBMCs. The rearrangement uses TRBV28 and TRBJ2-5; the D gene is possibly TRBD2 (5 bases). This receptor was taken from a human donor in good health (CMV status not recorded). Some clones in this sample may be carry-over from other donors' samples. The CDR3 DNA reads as TGTGCCAGCAGTTTATTGAGAACTAGATTAGCAGGAGCGGAGACCCAGTACTTC. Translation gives CASSLLRTRLAGAETQYF.